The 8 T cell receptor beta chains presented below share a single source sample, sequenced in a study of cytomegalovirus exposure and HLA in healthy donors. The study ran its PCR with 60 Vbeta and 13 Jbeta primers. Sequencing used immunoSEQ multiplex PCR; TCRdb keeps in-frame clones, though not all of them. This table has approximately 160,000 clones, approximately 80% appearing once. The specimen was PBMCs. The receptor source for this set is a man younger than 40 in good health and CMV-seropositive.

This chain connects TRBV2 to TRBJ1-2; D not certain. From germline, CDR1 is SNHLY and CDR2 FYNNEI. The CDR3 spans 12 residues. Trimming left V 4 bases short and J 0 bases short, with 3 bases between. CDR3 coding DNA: TGTGCCAGCAGTGTCACTAACTATGGCTACACCTTC. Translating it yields CASSVTNYGYTF. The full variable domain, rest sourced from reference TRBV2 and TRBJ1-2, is EPEVTQTPSHQVTQMGQEVILRCVPISNHLYFYWYRQILGQKVEFLVSFYNNEISEKSEIFDDQFSVERPDGSNFTLKIRSTKLEDSAMYFCASSVTNYGYTFGSGTRLTVV.

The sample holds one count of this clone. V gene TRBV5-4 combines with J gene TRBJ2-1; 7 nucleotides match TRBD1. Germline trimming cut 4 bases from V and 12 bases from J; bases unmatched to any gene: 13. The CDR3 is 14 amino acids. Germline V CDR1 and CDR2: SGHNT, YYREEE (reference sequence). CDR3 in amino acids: CASSAPGQKPRQFF. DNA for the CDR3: TGTGCCAGCAGCGCCCCGGGACAGAAACCTAGGCAGTTCTTC.

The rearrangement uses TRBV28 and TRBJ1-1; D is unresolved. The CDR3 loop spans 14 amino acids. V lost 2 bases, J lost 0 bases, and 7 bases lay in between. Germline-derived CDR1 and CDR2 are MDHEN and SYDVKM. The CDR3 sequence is CASSLKLMNTEAFF. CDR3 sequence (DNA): TGTGCCAGCAGTTTAAAACTTATGAACACTGAAGCTTTCTTT.

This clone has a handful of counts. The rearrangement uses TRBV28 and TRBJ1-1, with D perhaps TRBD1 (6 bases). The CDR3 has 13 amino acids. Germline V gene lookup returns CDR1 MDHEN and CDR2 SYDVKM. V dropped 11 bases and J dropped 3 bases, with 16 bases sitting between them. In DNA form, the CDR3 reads TGTGCCGGGGGGGCCGGGACGCACACTGAAGCTTTCTTT. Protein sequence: CAGGAGTHTEAFF.

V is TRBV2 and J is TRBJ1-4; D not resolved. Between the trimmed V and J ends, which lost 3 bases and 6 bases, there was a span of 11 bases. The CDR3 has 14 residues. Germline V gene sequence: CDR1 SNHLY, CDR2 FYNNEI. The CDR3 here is CASSDKFPYEKLFF. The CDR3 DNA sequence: TGTGCCAGCAGTGATAAATTCCCTTATGAAAAACTGTTTTTT.

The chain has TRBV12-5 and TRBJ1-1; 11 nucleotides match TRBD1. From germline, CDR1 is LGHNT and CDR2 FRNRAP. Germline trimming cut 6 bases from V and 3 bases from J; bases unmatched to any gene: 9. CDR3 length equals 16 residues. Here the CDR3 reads CASGYRTGGADTEAFF. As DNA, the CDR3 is TGTGCTAGTGGATATAGGACAGGGGGCGCGGACACTGAAGCTTTCTTT.

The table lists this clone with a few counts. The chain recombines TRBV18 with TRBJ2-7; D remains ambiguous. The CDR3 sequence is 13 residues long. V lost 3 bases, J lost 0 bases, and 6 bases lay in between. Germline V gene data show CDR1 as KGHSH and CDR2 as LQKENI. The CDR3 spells CASSPASSYEQYF. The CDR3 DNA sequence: TGTGCCAGCTCACCGGCTAGCTCCTACGAGCAGTACTTC.

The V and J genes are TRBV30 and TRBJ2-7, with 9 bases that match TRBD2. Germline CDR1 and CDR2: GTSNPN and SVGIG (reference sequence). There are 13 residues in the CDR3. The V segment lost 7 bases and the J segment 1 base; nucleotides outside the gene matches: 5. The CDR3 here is CAFGLAISYEQYF. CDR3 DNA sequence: TGTGCCTTCGGACTAGCGATATCCTACGAGCAGTACTTC.